The present entry profiles one TCR beta chain with its context. Trimming shortened V by 2 bases and J by 1 base, and 14 bases separated the two germline ends. This CDR3 spans 16 amino acids. CDR1 ENHRY and CDR2 SYGVKD come from the germline V gene. The sample belongs to a study of blood T cell repertoires in COVID-19. Study details: The study drew acute and convalescent COVID-19 samples from the United States, Italy and Spain. From T cells, B-cell-depleted T cells, or PBMCs came the material, which was cDNA or gDNA.

The data were produced by immunoSEQ multiplex PCR, yet TCRdb's version contains in-frame clones alone and is incomplete. The table includes 150,000 or so clones, about 88% detected once. This clonotype was sampled from a man aged 18 to 30 with acute or convalescent COVID-19. Material: peripheral blood. V usage is TRBV10-3 and J usage is TRBJ1-1; D is ambiguous. CDR3 nucleotides: TGTGCCATCAGTGAGGCGCTGTCCGGTCCGAACACTGAAGCTTTCTTT. Translation gives CAISEALSGPNTEAFF.